In its sample, the clone carrying this T cell receptor (beta chain) was seen many times. Its antigen is not identified. This sample is part of a study of T-cell reconstitution after alpha-beta-depleted transplantation in children. The study, taken as a whole, reports: Several hundred expanded graft clones reportedly supplied alpha-beta T cells about two months after transplant. Surviving recipient cells, namely T cells and thymic progenitors, were the source of high day-60 TCRbeta diversity in some patients. Hyperexpanded clones declined; after one year, newly produced T cells mostly supplied diversity.

Trimming removed 6 bases from V and 0 bases from J, with 13 bases in between. The CDR3 is 15 amino acids. Using unique molecular identifiers, the investigators prepared the TCRbeta library. From the PCR reads, TCRdb called clonotypes with MiXCR, one entry per CDR3 protein. The profile covers approximately 300,000 distinct CDR3 sequences, with over 7.5% appearing a single time and approximately 8.6% taken by the ten largest. The input for sequencing was peripheral blood, taken 360 days after TCRalphabeta/CD19-depleted stem cell transplant. This rearrangement joins TRBV12-3 or TRBV12-4 to TRBJ2-3, with D possibly matching TRBD1 (5 bases). This TCR derives from a female patient between 2 and 15 years old who had a stem cell transplant for Fanconi anemia, so the T cells may come from the graft donor. The CDR3 protein is CASSPEDRSTDTQYF. The CDR3 coding sequence is TGTGCCAGCAGCCCCGAAGACAGAAGCACAGATACGCAGTATTTT.